This TCR beta chain was retrieved from a study of blood T cell repertoires in COVID-19. Study-wide context: Samples taken during acute and convalescent COVID-19 were collected in the United States, Italy and Spain.

Data came from immunoSEQ multiplex PCR; TCRdb stores just in-frame clones and leaves some out. The sample contains fewer than 350,000 clones, approximately 90% of which appear only once. Assignment of participants to cohorts was predicated upon participant-reported clinical history. Sequencing used PBMCs or T cells enriched from blood (not recorded which). The clonotype was recovered from a man between 35 and 55 years old who had been exposed to COVID-19.

The CDR3 sequence is CASSKTGDSEKLFF. The CDR3 DNA reads TGTGCCAGCAGCAAAACAGGGGATTCTGAAAAACTGTTTTTT. The rearrangement joins TRBV21-1 to TRBJ1-4; the D call of TRBD1 is as the table states it, not checked on the DNA. TRBV21-1 represents a pseudogene. This CDR3 has 14 residues.